Each of the 27 T cell receptor beta chains below was sequenced from the same sample in a study of cytomegalovirus exposure and HLA in healthy donors. A multiplex PCR was run with 60 Vbeta primers and 13 Jbeta primers. The table came from immunoSEQ multiplex PCR; TCRdb's copy has only in-frame clones and leaves some out. The repertoire holds some 80,000 clones, with about a tenth as singletons. Source material: PBMCs. The receptors originated from a man aged 55 to 69 in good health and CMV-seropositive.

The rearrangement links TRBV2 to TRBJ1-3; TRBD1 is a possible D gene (6 bases). Germline V gene sequence: CDR1 SNHLY, CDR2 FYNNEI. V gave up 7 bases and J gave up 0 bases, with 10 bases separating them. This CDR3 has 14 residues. CDR3 nucleotides: TGTGCCAGCATGGCGGACAGCTCTGGAAACACCATATATTTT. It specifies CASMADSSGNTIYF.

This chain links TRBV7-9 with TRBJ2-3, with 12 bases matching TRBD2. Germline values: CDR1 SEHNR, CDR2 FQNEAQ (reference sequence). V lost 5 bases and J lost 2; bases outside the gene matches: 2. This CDR3 has 15 amino acids. In DNA form, the CDR3 reads TGTGCCAGCAGCCGGACTAGCGGGGTCACAGATACGCAGTATTTT. The encoded protein is CASSRTSGVTDTQYF.

The rearrangement uses TRBV27 and TRBJ2-7; 9 bases match TRBD1. V dropped 3 bases and J dropped 7; count of bases not matched to a gene: 13. The length of the CDR3 is 16 residues. The germline CDR1 and CDR2 sequences are MNHEY and SMNVEV (reference sequence). CDR3 sequence: CASSFLDGDRVREQYF. DNA of the CDR3: TGTGCCAGCAGTTTCCTGGATGGGGACAGGGTCCGGGAGCAGTACTTC.

V gene TRBV19 combines with J gene TRBJ2-1; tentatively, D is TRBD2 (5 bases). The germline gives CDR1 LNHDA, CDR2 SQIVND (reference sequence). Trimming stripped 4 bases from V and 8 bases from J, with 21 bases between. The CDR3 length is 16 residues. The CDR3 loop is CASSTWVLADGDEQFF. CDR3 bases: TGTGCCAGTAGTACATGGGTGCTAGCCGATGGGGATGAGCAGTTCTTC.

This clone showed up just a few times. The rearrangement uses TRBV11-2 and TRBJ2-1; 9 nucleotides agree with TRBD2. The CDR3 length is 18 residues. The germline CDR1 and CDR2 sequences are SGHAT and FQNNGV. The V gene end was trimmed by 1 base and the J gene end by 0 bases; junction bases not matched to a gene: 7. The CDR3 loop reads CASSLGRLADSSYNEQFF. The DNA for the CDR3 is TGTGCCAGCAGCTTAGGAAGACTAGCGGACAGCTCCTACAATGAGCAGTTCTTC.

This clone occurred a few times. V gene TRBV19 combines with J gene TRBJ1-5, with 10 positions matching TRBD1. Per germline, CDR1 LNHDA and CDR2 SQIVND (reference sequence). The ends lost 3 bases at V and 2 bases at J; junction bases unmatched: 4. The CDR3 extends over 16 amino acids. The CDR3 nucleotides are TGTGCCAGTAGTATTATCGGGACAGGGGGCAATCAGCCCCAGCATTTT. Amino acids: CASSIIGTGGNQPQHF.

This clone showed up just a few times. V is TRBV6-4 and J is TRBJ2-3; maybe TRBD2 (6 bases). The CDR3 runs 13 residues. Trimming took 8 bases from V and 0 from J, leaving 9 bases between them. CDR1 and CDR2 (germline): MRHNA, SNTAGT. The CDR3 DNA follows: TGTGCCAGCTCGGGGGAGAGCACAGATACGCAGTATTTT. Protein sequence: CASSGESTDTQYF.

This clone has just a few counts. The rearrangement uses TRBV10-3 and TRBJ2-3, with 9 bases fitting TRBD2. The junction had 12 bases not matched to a gene; V was cut back by 6 bases and J by 8 bases. Germline lookup yields CDR1 ENHRY and CDR2 SYGVKD. The CDR3 runs to 15 residues. The CDR3 sequence is CAISLGTAGGGTQYF. CDR3 DNA sequence: TGTGCCATCAGCCTCGGGACAGCGGGGGGAGGTACGCAGTATTTT.

The sample holds a few counts of this clone. The CDR3 sequence: CASSLSTGGINTEAFF. The CDR3 DNA is TGCGCCAGCAGCTTATCGACAGGGGGGATTAACACTGAAGCTTTCTTT. The rearrangement links TRBV5-1 to TRBJ1-1, with 9 bases identical to TRBD1. From germline, CDR1 is SGHRS and CDR2 YFSETQ. The ends lost 2 bases at V and 2 bases at J; junction bases unmatched: 7. The CDR3 spans 16 residues.

The chain links TRBV18 to TRBJ2-7; D may be TRBD1 (5 bases). The CDR3 covers 15 residues. The germline CDR1 and CDR2 sequences are KGHSH and LQKENI. V gave up 3 bases and J gave up 1 base, with 13 bases separating them. Here the CDR3 reads CASSPMTVQSYEQYF. For the CDR3, the DNA is TGTGCCAGCTCACCCATGACAGTTCAATCCTACGAGCAGTACTTC.

This clone was counted only a few times. This chain links TRBV7-8 with TRBJ1-1; D gene uncertain. This CDR3 has 13 amino acids. The V gene's germline CDR1 is SGHVS and CDR2 FQNEAQ. V lost 1 base and J lost 1, with 4 bases in between. CDR3 nucleotide sequence: TGTGCCAGCAGCTTAGTTAAGAACACTGAAGCTTTCTTT. The encoded protein is CASSLVKNTEAFF.

This clone occurred a few times. The V call is TRBV28, the J call TRBJ1-4, with 7 bases that match TRBD1. V lost 5 bases and J lost 7; bases outside the gene matches: 1. Germline loops: CDR1 MDHEN, CDR2 SYDVKM. CDR3 length: 12 residues. The CDR3 here is CASSGTAEKLFF. CDR3 nucleotides: TGTGCCAGCAGTGGGACAGCTGAAAAACTGTTTTTT.

This clone has more than one count but fewer than ten. The V and J genes are TRBV6-5 and TRBJ1-4; 7 bases match TRBD1. There are 16 residues in the CDR3. V dropped 2 bases and J dropped 6; count of bases not matched to a gene: 9. CDR1 MNHEY and CDR2 SVGAGI come from the germline V gene. The CDR3: CASSYVFGQEDEKLFF. The DNA of the CDR3 is TGTGCCAGCAGTTACGTATTTGGACAGGAGGATGAAAAACTGTTTTTT.

The J gene is TRBJ2-6, the V gene TRBV5-4; possible D gene TRBD1, 6 bases. The germline V gene has CDR1 SGHNT and CDR2 YYREEE (reference sequence). V was shortened by 7 bases and J by 2 bases, with 13 bases between the two germline ends. The CDR3 consists of 15 residues. CDR3 DNA sequence: TGTGCCAGCGGCACAGGGTCCCCTGGGGCCAACGTCCTGACTTTC. Translated, it gives CASGTGSPGANVLTF.

This chain uses TRBV29-1 with TRBJ1-1, with TRBD1 as a possible D gene (5 bases). Looked up from germline, CDR1 is SQVTM and CDR2 is ANQGSEA. V lost 3 bases and J 10 bases, leaving 12 bases between the germline ends. This CDR3 contains 11 residues. The CDR3 DNA reads as TGCAGCGTTGATCCAGGGTCTTCAGCTTTCTTT. Its translation is CSVDPGSSAFF.

The chain carries TRBV13 and TRBJ2-1; possibly TRBD1 for D (8 bases). This CDR3 has 15 amino acids. Germline values: CDR1 PRHDT, CDR2 FYEKMQ (reference sequence). The V gene lost 6 bases and the J gene lost 5 bases, with 17 bases spanning the gap. CDR3 DNA: TGTGCCAGCAGTACAGGGGGGGAGAGGCACAATGAGCAGTTCTTC. Protein sequence: CASSTGGERHNEQFF.

The V gene is TRBV11-3, the J gene TRBJ2-5; TRBD1 matches at 8 bases. This CDR3 contains 14 residues. Germline trimming cut 5 bases from V and 7 bases from J; bases unmatched to any gene: 9. CDR1 and CDR2 (germline): SGHNT, YENEEA. In DNA, the CDR3 is TGTGCCAGCAGCCGATCCGGGACAGGCGGGACCCAGTACTTC. Amino acid sequence: CASSRSGTGGTQYF.

This clone was found a few times. The V and J genes are TRBV5-1 and TRBJ2-5; 12 bases are a match to TRBD1. Germline CDR1 is SGHRS and CDR2 is YFSETQ. The CDR3 spans 16 residues. Trimming at V came to 4 bases and at J to 0 bases, leaving 4 bases not matched to a gene. Written as DNA, the CDR3 is TGCGCCAGCAGCGGGGGGACAGGGGGCTACCAAGAGACCCAGTACTTC. Translated, it gives CASSGGTGGYQETQYF.

This rearrangement joins TRBV29-1 to TRBJ2-1, with a weak D call TRBD1 (5 bases). From germline, CDR1 is SQVTM and CDR2 ANQGSEA. CDR3 length: 14 residues. V dropped 5 bases and J dropped 2 bases, with 13 bases sitting between them. CDR3 in amino acids: CSVSTVGAYNEQFF. The CDR3 nucleotides read TGCAGCGTTTCGACAGTTGGGGCCTACAATGAGCAGTTCTTC.

V usage is TRBV27 and J usage is TRBJ2-7; 7 bases are shared with TRBD1. Unmatched junction bases numbered 12, after V lost 4 bases and J lost 3 bases. The CDR3 extends over 16 amino acids. Germline lookup yields CDR1 MNHEY and CDR2 SMNVEV (reference sequence). The CDR3 loop reads CASSSPGDRCFYEQYV. CDR3 in DNA: TGTGCCAGCAGTTCCCCTGGGGACAGATGTTTCTACGAGCAGTACGTC.

This clone was observed a handful of times. This chain links TRBV5-4 with TRBJ2-2; TRBD2 matches at 15 bases. This CDR3 spans 18 amino acids. From germline, CDR1 is SGHNT and CDR2 YYREEE (reference sequence). The V gene end was trimmed by 4 bases and the J gene end by 3 bases; junction bases not matched to a gene: 7. As DNA, the CDR3 is TGTGCCAGCAGCAAAACCGGGACTAGCGGGAGGTACACCGGGGAGCTGTTTTTT. Its protein is CASSKTGTSGRYTGELFF.

The rearrangement joins TRBV6-1 to TRBJ1-1; TRBD1 agrees at 7 bases. This CDR3 is 14 amino acids long. CDR1 MNHNS and CDR2 SASEGT come from the germline V gene. Trimming took 4 bases from V and 4 from J; bases not matched to a gene: 6. The CDR3 protein is CASSGPGQITEAFF. Written as DNA, the CDR3 is TGTGCCAGCAGTGGTCCGGGACAGATCACTGAAGCTTTCTTT.

This chain connects TRBV7-9 to TRBJ1-2, with D unresolved. Germline V CDR1 and CDR2: SEHNR, FQNEAQ (reference sequence). Trimming pared 0 bases from V and 7 bases from J, leaving 9 bases between. The length of the CDR3 is 13 residues. The CDR3: CASSLAAGIGYTF. The CDR3 DNA reads TGTGCCAGCAGCTTAGCTGCCGGTATTGGCTACACCTTC.

The chain has TRBV20-1 and TRBJ2-7; D might be TRBD2 (6 bases). The CDR3 is made up of 11 amino acids. V dropped 6 bases and J dropped 5 bases, with 11 bases sitting between them. Germline CDR1 reads DFQATT; CDR2 reads SNEGSKA (reference sequence). CDR3 in amino acids: CSARGEDEQYF. CDR3 DNA sequence: TGCAGTGCCCGAGGGGAGGACGAGCAGTACTTC.

J is TRBJ1-3 and V is TRBV2; the match to TRBD1 covers 7 bases. Per the germline V gene, CDR1 is SNHLY and CDR2 is FYNNEI. The junction had 4 bases not matched to a gene; V was cut back by 6 bases and J by 2 bases. This CDR3 has 14 amino acids. The CDR3 sequence is CASRGTGAGNTIYF. The DNA for the CDR3 is TGTGCCAGCAGGGGCACAGGGGCTGGAAACACCATATATTTT. The complete variable domain, with remaining parts taken from reference TRBV2 and TRBJ1-3, reads EPEVTQTPSHQVTQMGQEVILRCVPISNHLYFYWYRQILGQKVEFLVSFYNNEISEKSEIFDDQFSVERPDGSNFTLKIRSTKLEDSAMYFCASRGTGAGNTIYFGEGSWLTVV.

This chain connects TRBV5-1 to TRBJ2-1; TRBD2 matches at 14 bases. Germline loops: CDR1 SGHRS, CDR2 YFSETQ. This CDR3 is 17 amino acids long. The junction had 10 bases not matched to a gene; V was cut back by 4 bases and J by 7 bases. In DNA, the CDR3 is TGCGCCAGCAGCCCCGGACTAGCGGGAGGATTTCGGAATGAGCAGTTCTTC. It codes for CASSPGLAGGFRNEQFF.

This clone occurred a few times. This chain links TRBV9 with TRBJ2-1; possibly TRBD2 for D (5 bases). Germline lookup yields CDR1 SGDLS and CDR2 YYNGEE. The CDR3 runs to 14 residues. V gave up 4 bases and J gave up 7 bases, with 15 bases separating them. The CDR3 loop is CASSPPMRENEQFF. For the CDR3, the DNA is TGTGCCAGCAGCCCCCCTATGAGGGAAAATGAGCAGTTCTTC.